A single sample is the source of the 27 T cell receptor beta chains below, sequenced in a study of blood T cell repertoires in COVID-19. Measured with immunoSEQ multiplex PCR; TCRdb has only the in-frame clones, and not every one. There are a few hundred thousand clones in the sample; around 90% occur only once, and over 3.5% lies in the top ten. Sequencing was carried out using PBMCs or T cells enriched from blood (not recorded which). The receptors derive from a woman aged 18-29 years with acute COVID-19.

This clone has only a few counts. The J gene is TRBJ2-7, the V gene TRBV12-3 or TRBV12-4; no reliable D call. With 2 bases removed from V and 6 bases from J, the gap between germline ends came to 5 bases. The CDR3 extends over 11 amino acids. In DNA form, the CDR3 reads TGTGCCAGCAGTTTACCGAGCGAGCAGTACTTC. This codes for CASSLPSEQYF.

The CDR3 loop is CASGPTSGIYNEQFF. Here the CDR3 DNA reads TGTGCCAGCGGTCCGACTAGCGGGATCTACAATGAGCAGTTCTTC. The chain is built from TRBV7-2 and TRBJ2-1, with 11 bases lining up with TRBD2. Per germline, CDR1 SGHTA and CDR2 FQGNSA. The trim removed 8 bases at V and 3 bases at J, leaving 6 bases unmatched. The length of the CDR3 is 15 residues. The full variable domain, in which reference TRBV7-2 and TRBJ2-1 provide the parts outside the CDR3, is GAGVSQSPSNKVTEKGKDVELRCDPISGHTALYWYRQSLGQGLEFLIYFQGNSAPDKSGLPSDRFSAERTGGSVSTLTIQRTQQEDSAVYLCASGPTSGIYNEQFFGPGTRLTVL.

V and J are TRBV25-1 and TRBJ1-2, with 11 bases matching TRBD1. The ends lost 2 bases at V and 10 bases at J; junction bases unmatched: 3. Germline V gene sequence: CDR1 MGHDK, CDR2 SYGVNS. The CDR3 is made up of 13 amino acids. The CDR3 DNA reads TGTGCCAGCAGTGAAGGACAGGGGGCTTTCTACACCTTC. Translation: CASSEGQGAFYTF.

This clone was recorded only once. V is TRBV28 and J is TRBJ1-2; D not certain. The CDR3 totals 13 residues. V was trimmed by 1 base and J by 7 bases, leaving 10 bases between them. In germline, CDR1 is MDHEN, CDR2 SYDVKM. The chain's CDR3 is CASSLFFEAGYTF. Written as DNA, the CDR3 is TGTGCCAGCAGTTTATTCTTTGAGGCTGGCTACACCTTC.

The chain recombines TRBV7-6 with TRBJ2-2, with 8 bases that match TRBD2. J was trimmed by 7 bases and V by 4 bases; bases with no gene match: 8. The CDR3 spans 15 residues. Germline lookup yields CDR1 SGHVS and CDR2 FNYEAQ. CDR3 DNA: TGTGCCAGCAGCTCCGGCGGGGGGTTTTACGGGGAGCTGTTTTTT. Protein sequence: CASSSGGGFYGELFF.

In DNA, the CDR3 is TGTGCCGTCGGACAGGGATCTGGAAACACCATATATTTT. Amino acids: CAVGQGSGNTIYF. The chain links TRBV6-5 to TRBJ1-3, with 8 bases fitting TRBD1. V gave up 11 bases and J gave up 1 base; unmatched junction bases: 4. The CDR3 is made up of 13 amino acids. Germline assignment: CDR1 MNHEY and CDR2 SVGAGI.

The rearrangement joins TRBV28 to TRBJ1-3, with 7 bases identical to TRBD1. V dropped 7 bases and J dropped 0; count of bases not matched to a gene: 12. The CDR3 is made up of 17 amino acids. CDR1 and CDR2 (germline): MDHEN, SYDVKM. As DNA, the CDR3 is TGTGCCAGCACCCCCCCGCCGGGACAGTACTCTGGAAACACCATATATTTT. Protein sequence: CASTPPPGQYSGNTIYF.

DNA of the CDR3: TGCGCCAGCAGCTTGGGGAGACTCTCGGGTAATGAAAAACTGTTTTTT. Residues: CASSLGRLSGNEKLFF. The chain carries TRBV5-1 and TRBJ1-4; D ambiguous. With 0 bases removed from V and 4 bases from J, the gap between germline ends came to 13 bases. This CDR3 is 16 amino acids long. Germline CDR1 SGHRS, CDR2 YFSETQ.

This rearrangement joins TRBV24-1 to TRBJ2-2; 9 bases fit TRBD1. The CDR3 has 15 residues. V lost 4 bases, J lost 5 bases, and 4 bases stayed unmatched. CDR1 is KGHDR, CDR2 SFDVKD, per germline. The chain's CDR3 is CATSESGQGTGELFF. CDR3 coding DNA: TGTGCCACCAGTGAGTCGGGACAGGGAACCGGGGAGCTGTTTTTT.

This rearrangement joins TRBV9 to TRBJ2-5, with D tentatively TRBD1 (7 bases). This CDR3 spans 14 amino acids. V gave up 4 bases and J gave up 5 bases, with 15 bases separating them. CDR1 is SGDLS, CDR2 YYNGEE, per germline. The CDR3 coding sequence is TGTGCCAGCAGCCATCAGGGGGGCCGGGAGACCCAGTACTTC. It yields the protein CASSHQGGRETQYF.

The chain links TRBV28 to TRBJ2-7; 10 positions agree with TRBD1. Germline CDR1 is MDHEN and CDR2 is SYDVKM. The CDR3 sequence is 17 residues long. The trim removed 5 bases at V and 5 bases at J, leaving 15 bases unmatched. This chain's CDR3 is CASSDRMWGQGNHEQYF. CDR3 sequence (DNA): TGTGCCAGCAGTGATCGAATGTGGGGACAGGGGAACCACGAGCAGTACTTC.

V usage is TRBV29-1 and J usage is TRBJ2-3; tentatively, D is TRBD2 (5 bases). Germline CDR1 and CDR2: SQVTM and ANQGSEA. Trimming shortened V by 3 bases and J by 1 base, and 5 bases separated the two germline ends. The CDR3 totals 12 residues. CDR3 sequence reads: CSVDSGTDTQYF. The DNA of the CDR3 is TGCAGCGTTGATAGCGGCACAGATACGCAGTATTTT.

This clone was observed once. V usage is TRBV4-1 and J usage is TRBJ2-3, with D possibly being TRBD2 (6 bases). From germline, CDR1 is MGHRA and CDR2 YSYEKL. There are 13 residues in the CDR3. Trimming removed 4 bases from V and 6 bases from J, with 11 bases in between. CDR3 region: CASSPGSGDTQYF. Here the CDR3 DNA reads TGCGCCAGCAGCCCCGGGAGCGGCGATACGCAGTATTTT.

The J gene is TRBJ2-5, the V gene TRBV25-1, with D perhaps TRBD2 (6 bases). The CDR3 consists of 15 residues. V was clipped by 3 bases and J by 5 bases, with 16 bases between them. Germline values: CDR1 MGHDK, CDR2 SYGVNS. In DNA form, the CDR3 reads TGTGCCAGCAGTGATCCGGGGCGAGGGAGGGAGACCCAGTACTTC. As protein: CASSDPGRGRETQYF.

The count of this clone is one. This chain joins TRBV27 and TRBJ2-3; a weak D match, TRBD2 (5 bases). The V gene's germline CDR1 is MNHEY and CDR2 SMNVEV (reference sequence). The CDR3 loop spans 14 amino acids. V shed 3 bases and J shed 4 bases, with 11 bases lying between them. The CDR3 loop reads CASSFSGTPDTQYF. The CDR3 coding sequence is TGTGCCAGCAGTTTTTCGGGAACCCCAGATACGCAGTATTTT.

The chain links TRBV28 to TRBJ1-5; 11 bases are a match to TRBD1. CDR3 length equals 19 residues. With 2 bases clipped from V and 4 bases from J, the junction kept 13 bases outside the gene matches. Germline CDR1 is MDHEN and CDR2 is SYDVKM. CDR3 in amino acids: CASSLGPSRTGGLNQPQHF. In nucleotides, the CDR3 is TGTGCCAGCAGTTTAGGGCCGTCGCGGACAGGGGGCCTAAATCAGCCCCAGCATTTT.

V is TRBV6-5 and J is TRBJ1-1; TRBD1 might be the D (6 bases). Looked up from germline, CDR1 is MNHEY and CDR2 is SVGAGI. Deletions cut 5 bases from V and 3 bases from J, with 13 bases between. The CDR3 is 14 residues long. The DNA of the CDR3 is TGTGCCAGCAGTATCAGGGGAGGGGACACTGAAGCTTTCTTT. Translated: CASSIRGGDTEAFF.

The chain couples TRBV9 to TRBJ1-6, with TRBD1 matching over 12 bases. Germline trimming cut 4 bases from V and 8 bases from J; bases unmatched to any gene: 7. Germline assignment: CDR1 SGDLS and CDR2 YYNGEE. The CDR3 runs 16 residues. In nucleotides, the CDR3 is TGTGCCAGCAGCCCCGGGACAGGGGGCTACCATTCACCCCTCCACTTT. Its protein is CASSPGTGGYHSPLHF.

The V gene is TRBV19, the J gene TRBJ2-1; tentatively, D is TRBD1 (5 bases). Germline CDR1 and CDR2: LNHDA and SQIVND (reference sequence). The ends were cut back, 4 bases at V and 7 bases at J, with 14 bases in the middle. CDR3 size: 14 residues. The CDR3 nucleotides read TGTGCCAGTAGTAGAGATTTCAGGGTGAATGAGCAGTTCTTC. Its protein product is CASSRDFRVNEQFF.

The chain couples TRBV3-1 (or the pseudogene TRBV3-2) to TRBJ2-2; possibly TRBD1 for D (6 bases). Germline CDR1 and CDR2: LGHDT and YNNKEL (reference sequence). V was pared by 5 bases and J by 2 bases, with 18 bases between. The CDR3 has 17 residues. CDR3 bases: TGTGCCAGCAGCTTACCCTCATGGGACACCAACACCGGGGAGCTGTTTTTT. It codes for CASSLPSWDTNTGELFF.

The J gene is TRBJ2-1, the V gene TRBV7-9, with 8 bases lining up with TRBD2. This CDR3 comprises 13 residues. Germline V gives CDR1 SEHNR, CDR2 FQNEAQ (reference sequence). The V gene end was trimmed by 4 bases and the J gene end by 14 bases; junction bases not matched to a gene: 10. Written as DNA, the CDR3 is TGTGCCAGCAGCTCCGAGACTAGCGCCAGGGAGTTCTTC. This sequence encodes CASSSETSAREFF.

This clone was observed a few times. Germline is not matched at one junction end, which may reflect a read error. J is TRBJ2-5 and V is TRBV5-4; 12 nucleotides align to TRBD2. The CDR3 has 16 residues. The V gene's germline CDR1 is SGHNT and CDR2 YYREEE (reference sequence). CDR3 amino acids: CASSLGTSGNQEAQYF. In DNA form, the CDR3 reads TGTGCCAGCAGCTTGGGGACTAGCGGGAACCAAGAGGCCCAGTACTTC.

This clone was detected once. The rearrangement links TRBV27 to TRBJ2-3; 7 bases are a match to TRBD2. The germline V gene has CDR1 MNHEY and CDR2 SMNVEV (reference sequence). The CDR3 totals 15 residues. With 2 bases clipped from V and 4 bases from J, the junction kept 6 bases outside the gene matches. The CDR3 reads CASSLRGRVADTQYF. The CDR3 coding sequence is TGTGCCAGCAGTTTAAGAGGGAGGGTGGCAGATACGCAGTATTTT.

In regard to this clone: A read error may produce the germline difference seen at one junction end. J is TRBJ1-4 and V is TRBV28; a possible D gene is TRBD1 (5 bases). The CDR3 extends over 12 amino acids. In germline, CDR1 is MDHEN, CDR2 SYDVKM. CDR3 nucleotides: TGTGCCAGCAGCTGGGGGGACCTCCCTATAAATTTT. Protein sequence: CASSWGDLPINF.

The rearrangement links TRBV6-5 to TRBJ2-5, with a possible D match to TRBD2 (5 bases). The germline CDR1 and CDR2 sequences are MNHEY and SVGAGI. The length of the CDR3 is 16 residues. The V gene lost 0 bases and the J gene lost 5 bases, with 16 bases spanning the gap. The CDR3 coding sequence is TGTGCCAGCAGTTACTCGAGCGGCCCCCTCGGCGAGACCCAGTACTTC. Its translation is CASSYSSGPLGETQYF.

V gene TRBV7-3 combines with J gene TRBJ2-1, with D perhaps TRBD2 (5 bases). V shed 1 base and J shed 10 bases, with 17 bases lying between them. There are 15 residues in the CDR3. The germline CDR1 and CDR2 sequences are SGHTA and FQGTGA. Written as DNA, the CDR3 is TGTGCCAGCAGCTTAATTCTGGCTAGCCGAGGCGAGCAGTTCTTC. It specifies CASSLILASRGEQFF. The full variable domain, its missing parts supplied by reference TRBV7-3 and TRBJ2-1, is GAGVSQTPSNKVTEKGKYVELRCDPISGHTALYWYRQSLGQGPEFLIYFQGTGAADDSGLPNDRFFAVRPEGSVSTLKIQRTERGDSAVYLCASSLILASRGEQFFGPGTRLTVL.

The chain recombines TRBV4-1 with TRBJ2-2; TRBD2 matches at 12 bases. Germline values: CDR1 MGHRA, CDR2 YSYEKL. The CDR3 covers 18 residues. Trimming cost V 0 bases and J 3 bases; bases outside gene matches: 5. The CDR3 bases are TGCGCCAGCAGCCAAGAAAAGGGGACTAGCGGGTACACCGGGGAGCTGTTTTTT. Residues: CASSQEKGTSGYTGELFF.